The T cell receptor (beta chain) described here comes from a study of cytomegalovirus exposure and HLA in healthy donors. Study-level points and caveats: Cytomegalovirus-associated TCR beta chains were listed, numbering over 150. HLA alleles were associated with 17,000 or so TCR beta sequences in a later analysis at 0.05 false discovery rate. TCR beta V- and J-gene trimming was later associated with a missense DCLRE1C variant.

In the case of this clone: Its antigen is as yet unknown.

Trimming removed 4 bases at V and 3 bases at J, with 13 bases between. The germline CDR1 and CDR2 sequences are WSHSY and SAAADI. This CDR3 spans 14 amino acids. In the PCR, 60 Vbeta and 13 Jbeta primers were used. In the authors' workflow: Tens of millions of unique TCR beta chains, about 10 million of them shared, were counted by a later analysis. TCRdb keeps only in-frame clones here, not all; method: immunoSEQ multiplex PCR. For V, J and clone size, that table is used; D and trimming come from the DNA. The sample lists roughly 60,000 clones, 75% to 85% occurring once. The gene calls are TRBV10-2 and TRBJ2-7, with a possible D match to TRBD1 (5 bases). Sequences were obtained from PBMCs. The source of this sequence is a female donor in good health and CMV-seronegative. The CDR3 DNA follows: TGCGCCAGCAGTGTCCAGGGTGGTAACTACGAGCAGTACTTC. It encodes CASSVQGGNYEQYF.